The T cell receptor (beta chain) described here comes from a study of T cell changes during pregnancy in multiple sclerosis. Trimming stripped 3 bases from V and 3 bases from J, with 11 bases between. Germline V CDR1 and CDR2: MNHNS, SASEGT. The CDR3 consists of 14 residues. Sequencing was performed with immunoSEQ multiplex PCR; in TCRdb, only in-frame clones are kept and a portion is missing. Of approximately 34,000 clones in the sample, roughly 90% were seen once. The sequenced sample was CD8+ T cells from peripheral blood mononuclear cells, obtained after pregnancy. The receptor was isolated from a female donor with multiple sclerosis, enrolled in a pregnancy study. This chain uses TRBV6-1 with TRBJ1-1; the D is unclear. The CDR3 sequence: CASSEEGTYTEAFF. CDR3 nucleotides: TGTGCCAGCAGTGAGGAGGGTACGTACACTGAAGCTTTCTTT.